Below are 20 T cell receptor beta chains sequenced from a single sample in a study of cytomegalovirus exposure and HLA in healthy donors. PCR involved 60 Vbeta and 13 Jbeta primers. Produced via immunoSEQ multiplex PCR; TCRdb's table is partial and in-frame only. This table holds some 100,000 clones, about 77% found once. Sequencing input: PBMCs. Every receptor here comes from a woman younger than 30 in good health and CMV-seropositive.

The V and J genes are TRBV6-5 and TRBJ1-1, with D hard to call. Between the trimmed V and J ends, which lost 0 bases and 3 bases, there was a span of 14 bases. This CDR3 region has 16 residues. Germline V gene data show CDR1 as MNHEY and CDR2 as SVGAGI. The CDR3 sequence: CASSYSKRAGYTEAFF. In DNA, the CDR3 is TGTGCCAGCAGTTACTCGAAAAGGGCGGGGTACACTGAAGCTTTCTTT.

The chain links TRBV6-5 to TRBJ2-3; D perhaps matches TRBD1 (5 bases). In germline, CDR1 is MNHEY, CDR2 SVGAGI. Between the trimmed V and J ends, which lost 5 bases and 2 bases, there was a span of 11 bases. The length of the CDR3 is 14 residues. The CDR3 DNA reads TGTGCCAGCAGTCCGACTGGGGCCACAGATACGCAGTATTTT. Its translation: CASSPTGATDTQYF.

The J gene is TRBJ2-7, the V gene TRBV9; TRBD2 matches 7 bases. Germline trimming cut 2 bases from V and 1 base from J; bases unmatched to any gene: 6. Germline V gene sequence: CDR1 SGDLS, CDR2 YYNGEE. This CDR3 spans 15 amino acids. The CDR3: CASSVGGSPSYEQYF. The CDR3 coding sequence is TGTGCCAGCAGCGTCGGCGGGAGCCCATCCTACGAGCAGTACTTC. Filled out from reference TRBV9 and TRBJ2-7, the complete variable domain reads DSGVTQTPKHLITATGQRVTLRCSPRSGDLSVYWYQQSLDQGLQFLIQYYNGEERAKGNILERFSAQQFPDLHSELNLSSLELGDSALYFCASSVGGSPSYEQYFGPGTRLTVT.

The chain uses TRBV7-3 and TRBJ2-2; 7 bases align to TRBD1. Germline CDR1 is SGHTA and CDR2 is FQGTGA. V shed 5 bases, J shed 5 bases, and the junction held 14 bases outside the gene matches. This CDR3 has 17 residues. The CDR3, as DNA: TGTGCCAGCAGCCAAGGACAGGCCTTCGGAAGTACCGGGGAGCTGTTTTTT. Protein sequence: CASSQGQAFGSTGELFF.

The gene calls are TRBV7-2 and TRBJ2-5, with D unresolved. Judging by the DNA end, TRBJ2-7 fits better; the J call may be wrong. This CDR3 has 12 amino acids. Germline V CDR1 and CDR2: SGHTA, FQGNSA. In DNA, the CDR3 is TGTGCCAGCAGCCGCTCTTCCACCGAGCAGTACTTC. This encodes CASSRSSTEQYF.

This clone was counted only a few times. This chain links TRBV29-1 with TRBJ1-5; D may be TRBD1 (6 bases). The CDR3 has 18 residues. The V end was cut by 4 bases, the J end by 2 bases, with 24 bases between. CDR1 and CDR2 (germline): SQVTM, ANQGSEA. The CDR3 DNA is TGCAGCGTTGTGATACAGGGAGGAGAACGGGAGGGCAATCAGCCCCAGCATTTT. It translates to CSVVIQGGEREGNQPQHF.

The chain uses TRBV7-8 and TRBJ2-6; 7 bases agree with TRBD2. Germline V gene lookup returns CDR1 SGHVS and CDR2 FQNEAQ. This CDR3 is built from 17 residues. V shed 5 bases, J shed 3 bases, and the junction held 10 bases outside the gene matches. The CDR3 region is CASSPGRGKGGANVLTF. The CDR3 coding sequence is TGTGCCAGCAGCCCCGGGCGGGGGAAGGGTGGGGCCAACGTCCTGACTTTC.

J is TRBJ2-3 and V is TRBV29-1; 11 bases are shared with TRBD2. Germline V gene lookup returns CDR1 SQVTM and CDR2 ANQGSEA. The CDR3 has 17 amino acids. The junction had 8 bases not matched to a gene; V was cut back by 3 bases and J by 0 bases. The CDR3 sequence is CSVEAGTSGASTDTQYF. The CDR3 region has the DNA TGCAGCGTTGAGGCCGGGACTAGCGGAGCTAGCACAGATACGCAGTATTTT.

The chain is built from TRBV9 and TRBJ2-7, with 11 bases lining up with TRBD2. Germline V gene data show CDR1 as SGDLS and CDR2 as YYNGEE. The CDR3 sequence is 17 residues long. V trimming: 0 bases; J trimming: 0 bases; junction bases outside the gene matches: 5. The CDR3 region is CASSVGTSGLSSYEQYF. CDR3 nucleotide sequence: TGTGCCAGCAGCGTAGGGACTAGCGGGCTGAGCTCCTACGAGCAGTACTTC.

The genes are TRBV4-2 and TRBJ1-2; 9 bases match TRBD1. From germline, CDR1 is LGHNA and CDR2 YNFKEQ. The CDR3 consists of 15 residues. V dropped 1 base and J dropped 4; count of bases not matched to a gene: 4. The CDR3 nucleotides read TGTGCCAGCAGCCAAGGAGACAGGGGGGCCTATGGCTACACCTTC. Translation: CASSQGDRGAYGYTF.

CDR3 sequence (DNA): TGTGCCTGGAGGACAGGGAACAATCAGCCCCAGCATTTT. Its translation is CAWRTGNNQPQHF. This chain connects TRBV30 to TRBJ1-5; 7 bases agree with TRBD1. This CDR3 contains 13 residues. Germline V CDR1 and CDR2: GTSNPN, SVGIG (reference sequence). V lost 3 bases to trimming and J lost 3 bases; unmatched junction nucleotides: 2.

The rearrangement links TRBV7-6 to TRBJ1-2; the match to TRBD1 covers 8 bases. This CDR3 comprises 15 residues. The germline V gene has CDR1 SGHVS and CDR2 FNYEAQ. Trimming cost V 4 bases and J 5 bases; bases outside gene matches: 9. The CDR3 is CASSSDPRDRYGYTF. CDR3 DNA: TGTGCCAGCAGCTCAGACCCCCGGGACAGGTATGGCTACACCTTC.

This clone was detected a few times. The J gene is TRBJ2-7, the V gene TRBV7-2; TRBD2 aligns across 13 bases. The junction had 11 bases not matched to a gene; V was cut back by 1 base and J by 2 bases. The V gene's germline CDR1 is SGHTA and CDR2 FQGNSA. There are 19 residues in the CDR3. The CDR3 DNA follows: TGTGCCAGCAGCTTAGATCCTCCGGGACTAGCGGGACCAACCTACGAGCAGTACTTC. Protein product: CASSLDPPGLAGPTYEQYF.

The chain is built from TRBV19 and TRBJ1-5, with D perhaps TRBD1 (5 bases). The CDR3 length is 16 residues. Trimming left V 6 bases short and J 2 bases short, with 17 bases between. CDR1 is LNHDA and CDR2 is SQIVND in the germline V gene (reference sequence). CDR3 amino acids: CASRATDFWGNQPQHF. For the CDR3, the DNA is TGTGCCAGTAGGGCGACAGATTTTTGGGGCAATCAGCCCCAGCATTTT.

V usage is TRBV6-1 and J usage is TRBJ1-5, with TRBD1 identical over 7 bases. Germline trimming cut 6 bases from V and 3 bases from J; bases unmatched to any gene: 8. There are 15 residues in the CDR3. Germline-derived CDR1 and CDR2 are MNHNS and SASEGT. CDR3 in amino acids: CASRNGGQANQPQHF. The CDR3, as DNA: TGTGCCAGCAGGAACGGCGGACAGGCCAATCAGCCCCAGCATTTT.

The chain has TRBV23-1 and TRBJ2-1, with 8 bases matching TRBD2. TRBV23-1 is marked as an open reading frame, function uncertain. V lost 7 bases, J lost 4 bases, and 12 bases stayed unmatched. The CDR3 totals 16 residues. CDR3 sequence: CASIPWRLAGYNEQFF. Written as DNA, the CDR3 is TGCGCCAGCATTCCTTGGAGGCTAGCGGGTTACAATGAGCAGTTCTTC.

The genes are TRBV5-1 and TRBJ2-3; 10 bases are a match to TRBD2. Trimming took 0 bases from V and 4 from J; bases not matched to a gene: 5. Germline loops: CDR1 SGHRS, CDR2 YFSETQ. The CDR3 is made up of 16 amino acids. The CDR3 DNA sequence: TGCGCCAGCAGCTTGGAAGCGGGAGGGCCGTCAGATACGCAGTATTTT. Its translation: CASSLEAGGPSDTQYF.

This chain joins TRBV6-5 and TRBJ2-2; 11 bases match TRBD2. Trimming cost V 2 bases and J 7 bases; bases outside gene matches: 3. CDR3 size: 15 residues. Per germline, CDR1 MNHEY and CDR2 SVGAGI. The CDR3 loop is CASSYTSGSDGELFF. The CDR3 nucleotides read TGTGCCAGCAGTTACACTAGCGGGAGTGACGGGGAGCTGTTTTTT.

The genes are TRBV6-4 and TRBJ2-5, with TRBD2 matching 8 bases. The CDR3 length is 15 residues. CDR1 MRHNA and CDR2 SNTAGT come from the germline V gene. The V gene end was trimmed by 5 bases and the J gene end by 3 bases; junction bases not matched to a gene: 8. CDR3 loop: CASSPRGGAEETQYF. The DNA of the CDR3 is TGTGCCAGCAGTCCCCGGGGGGGCGCGGAAGAGACCCAGTACTTC.

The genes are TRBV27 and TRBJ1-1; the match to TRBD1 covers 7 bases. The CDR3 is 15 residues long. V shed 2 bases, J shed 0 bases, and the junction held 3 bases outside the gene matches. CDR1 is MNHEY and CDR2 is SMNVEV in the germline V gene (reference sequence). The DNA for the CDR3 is TGTGCCAGCAGTTTAAGGGGGCACCTGAACACTGAAGCTTTCTTT. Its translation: CASSLRGHLNTEAFF.